The clone carrying this T cell receptor (beta chain) was recorded only once. Its antigen is not known. This specimen belongs to a study of T and B cells in COVID-19 patients. Study context: Peripheral blood came from COVID-19 patients with active infection or after recovery.

TRB rearrangements were amplified by multiplex PCR with BIOMED2 TRB-A/B primers. TCRdb fed the multiplex PCR reads into MiXCR, producing one record per CDR3 protein. The sample includes about 4,100 distinct CDR3 sequences, over 25% of them seen just once. Trimming took 8 bases from V and 1 from J; bases not matched to a gene: 3. The germline CDR1 and CDR2 sequences are LNHDA and SQIVND (reference sequence). The CDR3 contains 14 residues. Study-wide results and caveats: Patients with COVID-19 reportedly showed strongly skewed T cell receptor beta variable and joining gene usage. At recovery TRB diversity and richness exceeded healthy donors, after highly clonal active COVID-19 repertoires.

From blood, about 250-500 ng of genomic DNA served as TRB template. V usage is TRBV19 and J usage is TRBJ2-3, with TRBD2 identical over 10 bases. The receptor comes from a human donor with active COVID-19. The donor label of this sample is uncertain. Sequencing used blood. CDR3 region: CASATSGGTDTQYF. DNA for the CDR3: TGTGCCAGTGCAACTAGCGGGGGCACAGATACGCAGTATTTT.